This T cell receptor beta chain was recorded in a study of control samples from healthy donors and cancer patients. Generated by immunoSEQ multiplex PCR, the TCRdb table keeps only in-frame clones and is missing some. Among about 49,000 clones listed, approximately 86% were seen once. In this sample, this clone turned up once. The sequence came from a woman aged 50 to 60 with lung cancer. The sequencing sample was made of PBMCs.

The CDR3 region is CASGMTGPVEAFF. The CDR3 coding sequence is TGTGCCAGCGGAATGACAGGACCAGTTGAAGCTTTCTTT. The chain is built from TRBV7-2 and TRBJ1-1, with D possibly being TRBD1 (6 bases). CDR1 and CDR2 from the germline V gene are SGHTA and FQGNSA. The CDR3 contains 13 residues. The V gene lost 8 bases and the J gene lost 7 bases, with 17 bases spanning the gap.